This record looks at one TCR beta chain sequence and its context. Its matching antigen is unknown. The data originate from a study of graft-versus-host responses after intestinal transplantation. About the research overall: After anti-thymocyte globulin induction, recipients took tacrolimus and steroids for three to four years.

The CDR3 sequence is 15 residues long. Germline values: CDR1 MDHEN, CDR2 SYDVKM. Trimming stripped 1 base from V and 1 base from J, with 7 bases between. Method: immunoSEQ multiplex PCR; TCRdb's copy keeps in-frame clones and lacks some. The table lists 85,000 to 130,000 clones, roughly 87% of them singletons. General study results and limits: GvH clones appeared in recipient marrow, some first in ileum or blood.

This sample comprised unstimulated CD4+ T cells sorted from spleen or lymph node cells, obtained before intestinal transplant. This rearrangement joins TRBV28 to TRBJ2-2; D unresolved. The TCR was taken from a human donor who received an intestinal transplant. The CDR3 sequence: CASSLLGQNTGELFF. CDR3 coding DNA: TGTGCCAGCAGTTTATTAGGCCAGAACACCGGGGAGCTGTTTTTT. Combining the CDR3 with reference TRBV28 and TRBJ2-2 gives the whole variable domain DVKVTQSSRYLVKRTGEKVFLECVQDMDHENMFWYRQDPGLGLRLIYFSYDVKMKEKGDIPEGYSVSREKKERFSLILESASTNQTSMYLCASSLLGQNTGELFFGEGSRLTVL.